This T cell receptor beta chain appears in the sequencing data of a study of shared clonotypes between healthy human individuals. Each subset's genomic DNA was shared equally among a number of immunoSEQ plates. Produced via immunoSEQ multiplex PCR; TCRdb's table is partial and in-frame only. This table has millions of clones, about 95% appearing once. Trimming cost V 3 bases and J 3 bases; bases outside gene matches: 14. The CDR3 has 19 residues. The germline V gene has CDR1 SNHLY and CDR2 FYNNEI. In the naive CD8 group, cells lacked CD45RO and were positively selected for CCR7, so terminally differentiated effector memory CD45RA+ cells were left out.

The chain is built from TRBV2 and TRBJ1-6; 7 positions match TRBD1. Input material: naive CD8+ T cells sorted from blood. This TCR derives from a young man in good health. The CDR3 protein is CASSDHLGQAGIYNSPLHF. The CDR3 bases are TGTGCCAGCAGTGACCACCTAGGACAGGCGGGAATCTATAATTCACCCCTCCACTTT.